One and the same sample provided the 14 T cell receptor beta chains below, sequenced in a study of technical replicates of blood from several donors. Data came from immunoSEQ multiplex PCR; TCRdb stores just in-frame clones and leaves some out. The sample comprises 95,000 or so clones, approximately 95% of which are singletons, and 0.34% rests with the top ten. Sequences were obtained from T cells isolated from PBMCs. All receptors derive from a human donor in good health.

This clone occurred a few times. V and J are TRBV6-4 and TRBJ2-3, with D possibly TRBD1 on 5 matching bases. The CDR3 covers 15 residues. Germline CDR1 and CDR2: MRHNA and SNTAGT. Trimming took off 2 bases at V and 2 bases at J, with 11 bases between the two ends. In nucleotides, the CDR3 is TGTGCCAGCAGTGACGGGGCAGGATCCACAGATACGCAGTATTTT. It codes for CASSDGAGSTDTQYF.

The V and J genes are TRBV15 and TRBJ2-1; perhaps TRBD2 as D (6 bases). The V end was cut by 6 bases, the J end by 9 bases, with 15 bases between. Germline CDR1 and CDR2: LNHNV and YYDKDF (reference sequence). The CDR3 contains 13 residues. In DNA form, the CDR3 reads TGTGCCACCAGTGAACTAGCTCTTGGTGAGCAGTTCTTC. Its protein product is CATSELALGEQFF.

The chain carries TRBV19 and TRBJ1-1; D not resolved. The V end lost 8 bases, the J end lost 4 bases, and 14 bases lay between the germline ends. The CDR3 has 13 residues. Germline assignment: CDR1 LNHDA and CDR2 SQIVND (reference sequence). The CDR3 nucleotides read TGTGCCAGTGCAACCGGGTTGGTCACTGAAGCTTTCTTT. This sequence encodes CASATGLVTEAFF.

V usage is TRBV13 and J usage is TRBJ1-1; the match to TRBD1 covers 10 bases. The CDR3 is 13 amino acids. With 6 bases clipped from V and 6 bases from J, the junction kept 4 bases outside the gene matches. Germline V CDR1 and CDR2: PRHDT, FYEKMQ (reference sequence). The DNA for the CDR3 is TGTGCCAGCAGTGTCGACAGGGGGCCTGAAGCTTTCTTT. Amino acids: CASSVDRGPEAFF. Together with reference TRBV13 and TRBJ1-1, the CDR3 gives the full variable domain: AAGVIQSPRHLIKEKRETATLKCYPIPRHDTVYWYQQGPGQDPQFLISFYEKMQSDKGSIPDRFSAQQFSDYHSELNMSSLELGDSALYFCASSVDRGPEAFFGQGTRLTVV.

This rearrangement joins TRBV4-3 to TRBJ2-7; 7 bases align to TRBD1. After removal of 0 bases from V and 6 bases from J, the junction contained 5 bases not matched to a gene. This CDR3 spans 14 amino acids. Germline V CDR1 and CDR2: LGHNA, YSLEER. Here the CDR3 reads CASSQDPQGFEQYF. CDR3 in DNA: TGCGCCAGCAGCCAAGATCCACAGGGGTTCGAGCAGTACTTC.

CDR3 in amino acids: CAWSGGLYTGELFF. The CDR3 DNA is TGTGCCTGGAGTGGGGGACTCTACACCGGGGAGCTGTTTTTT. The chain employs TRBV30 and TRBJ2-2; tentative D call: TRBD2 (6 bases). Germline-derived CDR1 and CDR2 are GTSNPN and SVGIG (reference sequence). The CDR3 has 14 residues. The V gene lost 1 base and the J gene lost 3 bases, with 9 bases spanning the gap.

The gene calls are TRBV12-2 and TRBJ2-3; the table's D call, TRBD1, has no DNA check behind it. TRBV12-2 is shown as a pseudogene. This CDR3 spans 17 amino acids. Here the CDR3 DNA reads TGTGCAAGTCGCTTAGCCACGACGCAGGCGAGCACAGATACGCAGTATTTT. It codes for CASRLATTQASTDTQYF.

The rearrangement links TRBV18 to TRBJ1-2; maybe TRBD1 (5 bases). V shed 6 bases and J shed 5 bases, with 25 bases lying between them. The CDR3 covers 17 residues. Per germline, CDR1 KGHSH and CDR2 LQKENI. The CDR3 nucleotides read TGTGCCAGCTCTGTAGGGTCCGACATTTCCCCAGGGTATGGCTACACCTTC. Translation gives CASSVGSDISPGYGYTF.

In DNA form, the CDR3 reads TGTGCCAGCACCCGTACAGGGACTAATGAAAAACTGTTTTTT. This codes for CASTRTGTNEKLFF. The chain recombines TRBV27 with TRBJ1-4, with D possibly TRBD1 on 6 matching bases. CDR1 and CDR2 from the germline V gene are MNHEY and SMNVEV (reference sequence). V was trimmed by 7 bases and J by 2 bases, leaving 11 bases between them. There are 14 residues in the CDR3.

The chain joins TRBV6-1 to TRBJ1-1; 7 positions match TRBD1. Germline values: CDR1 MNHNS, CDR2 SASEGT. The junction had 8 bases not matched to a gene; V was cut back by 10 bases and J by 3 bases. The CDR3 is 13 residues long. CDR3 bases: TGTGCCAACAGACAGGGATGGGACACTGAAGCTTTCTTT. This translates into CANRQGWDTEAFF.

J is TRBJ1-2 and V is TRBV19, with 7 nucleotides matching TRBD1. CDR1 LNHDA and CDR2 SQIVND come from the germline V gene (reference sequence). Trimming at V came to 1 base and at J to 0 bases, leaving 8 bases not matched to a gene. The CDR3 extends over 17 amino acids. CDR3 sequence: CASSIAAGGYSNYGYTF. The CDR3, as DNA: TGTGCCAGTAGTATAGCGGCAGGGGGTTATTCTAACTATGGCTACACCTTC.

This chain links TRBV20-1 with TRBJ2-3; D unresolved. The CDR3 consists of 10 residues. Germline-derived CDR1 and CDR2 are DFQATT and SNEGSKA (reference sequence). The V gene lost 3 bases and the J gene lost 5 bases, with 3 bases spanning the gap. CDR3 coding DNA: TGCAGTGCTAGTAAAGATACGCAGTATTTT. Encoded protein: CSASKDTQYF.

This chain connects TRBV10-1 to TRBJ2-7, with 9 bases fitting TRBD1. The V and J ends lost 0 bases and 5 bases, in that order; junction bases with no gene match: 5. This CDR3 is 15 amino acids long. CDR1 and CDR2 (germline): WNHNN, SYGVQD (reference sequence). The CDR3 DNA sequence: TGCGCCAGCAGTGAGTCCGTGACAGGGGGTGACGAGCAGTACTTC. Amino acid sequence: CASSESVTGGDEQYF.

The chain links TRBV28 to TRBJ2-5, with D uncertain. This CDR3 contains 16 residues. Germline values: CDR1 MDHEN, CDR2 SYDVKM. The V and J ends lost 3 bases and 2 bases respectively, with 16 bases between them. The CDR3 sequence: CASSFAARLKQETQYF. The CDR3 DNA follows: TGTGCCAGCAGTTTCGCCGCCAGACTGAAACAAGAGACCCAGTACTTC.